Detailed here is one TCR beta chain. Its antigen is currently not known. No much larger clonotype is one base removed from it; base qualities were not supplied. RNA was extracted using the RNeasy kit, and about 0.45 to 1 ug of the RNA was reverse transcribed with random hexamers. The immunoSEQ multiplex PCR assay, which covers 54 Vbeta and 13 Jbeta segments, was used to amplify TCR beta CDR3 regions. PCR amplification bias was corrected by using a synthetic template baseline for primer optimization and computational correction. The authors processed their data as follows. Reads were assigned to V, D and J genes according to IMGT and analyzed in immunoSEQ Analyzer, with only productive sequences retained. Clonality was computed as one minus Shannon entropy normalized by log2 of the number of productive unique sequences. Public and private clones were assessed among the 100 most prevalent clones of each patient and control. Clones were defined as Susac-specific if absent from the healthy and MS cohorts, from 1052 published viral clones and from other ImmuneACCESS disease sequences. TCRdb reanalyzed the raw reads on its own, using fastp at Q25 for trimming and MiXCR for clone calling, and kept in-frame beta chains. Duplicate CDR3 protein sequences are folded into a single record with the most common DNA and genes. The V and J calls come from TCRdb's annotation, not from the publication. Present in this sample are 110,000 or so distinct CDR3 sequences, 94% of which were seen just once. Together, the top ten hold 0.098% of the sample.

These data are taken from a study of CD8 T cells in Susac syndrome (dated 2019 in TCRdb). Study-level background: Repertoire sequencing was used to test whether CD8+ T cell activation and differentiation in Susac syndrome was antigen driven.

Overall study outcomes, separate from this receptor: The TCR sequencing and HLA analysis was acknowledged to have included a relatively small number of individuals.

Peripheral blood CD8+ and CD4+ T cells from healthy donors, Susac syndrome patients and multiple sclerosis patients were profiled using high-throughput TCR beta sequencing. Healthy donors were age- and sex-matched controls. CD8+ TEMRA cells were enriched by FACS, while bulk CD8+ and CD4+ T cells were purified by magnetic negative isolation. Blood was drawn into EDTA tubes, processed within 24 hours, and PBMCs were isolated by density gradient centrifugation. PBMCs intended for TCR sequencing were cryopreserved in liquid nitrogen and thawed later in a water bath at 37 degrees C. A purity of at least 90% was achieved for sorted or isolated CD4+, CD8+ and CD8+ TEMRA cells. As encoded in the germline V gene (reference sequence), CDR1 is SGHNT while CDR2 is YYREEE. Clipping removes 4 bases from V and 3 bases from J, with 3 as the unmatched junction base count. Inclusive of the bounding cysteine and phenylalanine, the CDR3 is 16 residues long. Only the CDR3 DNA stays, 48 bases, in frame from base 1.

The TCR was taken from a human donor in good health. This receptor chain uses TRBV5-4 and TRBJ2-5; the junction holds 16 bases that match TRBD2. Sequenced input: CD4+ T cells from PBMCs. The CDR3 has the sequence CASSAGTSGGEETQYF. The DNA sequence is TGTGCCAGCAGCGCGGGGACTAGCGGGGGGGAAGAGACCCAGTACTTC.